This TCR beta chain was profiled in a study of blood T cell repertoires in COVID-19. Source study methods: Counts of nucleated cells, estimated from reference gene primer amplification, were obtained. This table comes from immunoSEQ multiplex PCR, and its TCRdb copy is limited to in-frame clones, with some not included. Clone size and V and J calls were adopted from that table, with D and trimming inferred from the DNA. The data hold fewer than 350,000 clones, with 90% observed a single time. V was pared by 2 bases and J by 3 bases, with 9 bases of the junction left unmatched. The length of the CDR3 is 17 residues. Germline V gene data show CDR1 as MNHEY and CDR2 as SVGEGT.

Sequenced input: PBMCs or T cells enriched from blood (not recorded which). This sequence originates from a young woman with acute COVID-19. The rearrangement links TRBV6-2 or TRBV6-3 to TRBJ2-2; 7 bases line up with TRBD2. The DNA of the CDR3 is TGTGCCAGCAGTTACCGCTTGGCTAGCGGTTACACCGGGGAGCTGTTTTTT. Residues: CASSYRLASGYTGELFF.